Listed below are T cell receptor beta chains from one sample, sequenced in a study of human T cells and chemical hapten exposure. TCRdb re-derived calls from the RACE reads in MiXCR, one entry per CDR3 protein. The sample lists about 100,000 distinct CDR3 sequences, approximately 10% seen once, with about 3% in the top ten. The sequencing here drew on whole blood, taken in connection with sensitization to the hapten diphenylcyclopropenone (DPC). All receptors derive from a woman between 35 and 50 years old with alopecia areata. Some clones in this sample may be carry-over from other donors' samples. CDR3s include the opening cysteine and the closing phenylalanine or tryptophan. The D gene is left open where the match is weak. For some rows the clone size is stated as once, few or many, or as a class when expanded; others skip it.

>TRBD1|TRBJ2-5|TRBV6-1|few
TGTGCCAGCTCCGGGACAGGCCAAGAGACCCAGTACTTC
CASSGTGQETQYF
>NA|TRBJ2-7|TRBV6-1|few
TGTGCCAGCAGTGAATTTGGGGCCAACTACGAGCAGTACTTC
CASSEFGANYEQYF
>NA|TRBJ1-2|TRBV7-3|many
TGTGCCAGCAGCCCTTCGCCAGGTCTGGGCTACACCTTC
CASSPSPGLGYTF
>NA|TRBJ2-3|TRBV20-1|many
TGCAGTGCTAGACCCCGGACAACAGATACGCAGTATTTT
CSARPRTTDTQYF
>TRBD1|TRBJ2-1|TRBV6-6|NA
TGTGCCAGCCTATCCGGCCAGGGGGCATGGAATGAGCAGTTCTTC
CASLSGQGAWNEQFF
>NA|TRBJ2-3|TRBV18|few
TGTGCCAGCTCACCCCTTCGCACAGATACGCAGTATTTT
CASSPLRTDTQYF
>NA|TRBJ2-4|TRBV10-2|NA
TGCGCCAGCAGTGCTCTTGGCCGCGCCAAAAACATTCAGTACTTC
CASSALGRAKNIQYF
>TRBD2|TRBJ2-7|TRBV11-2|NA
TGTGCCAGCAGCACCGGGACTAGCGGGAGTCACCTCGAGCAGTACTTC
CASSTGTSGSHLEQYF
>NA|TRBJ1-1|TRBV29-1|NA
TGCAGCGTTGTACTCACTGAAGCTTTCTTT
CSVVLTEAFF
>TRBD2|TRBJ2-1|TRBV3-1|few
TGTGCCAGCAACCGAGGGACTATTAATGCCTACAATGAGCAGTTCTTC
CASNRGTINAYNEQFF
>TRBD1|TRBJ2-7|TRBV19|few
TGTGCCAGTACACCCCGGCAGGGGGCCTACGAGCAGTACTTC
CASTPRQGAYEQYF
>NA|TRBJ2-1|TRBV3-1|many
TGTGCCAGCAGCCAAGATTCTGGCAGCCGGGGGGCTGAGCAGTTCTTC
CASSQDSGSRGAEQFF
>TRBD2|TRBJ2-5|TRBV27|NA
TGTGCCAGCAGTCCCAAGACTAGCGGAGGGGGGGAGACCCAGTACTTC
CASSPKTSGGGETQYF
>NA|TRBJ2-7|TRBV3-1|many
TGTGCCAGCAGCCAAGACCCCTTGGACCCTCAGAGCTCCTACGAGCAGTACTTC
CASSQDPLDPQSSYEQYF
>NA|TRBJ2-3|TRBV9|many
TGTGCCAGCAGCCCCCGTCCACAGGGCGCAGATACGCAGTATTTT
CASSPRPQGADTQYF
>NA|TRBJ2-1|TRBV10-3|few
TGTGCCATCACCCCCGGGACCGCCGATGAGCAGTTCTTC
CAITPGTADEQFF
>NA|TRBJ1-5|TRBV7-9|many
TGTGCCAGCAGCTTGACGGGACGCAATCAGCCCCAGCATTTT
CASSLTGRNQPQHF
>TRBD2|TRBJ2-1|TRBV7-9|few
TGTGCCAGCAGCTTACAAGGACTAGCGGGGGTCAATGAGCAGTTCTTC
CASSLQGLAGVNEQFF
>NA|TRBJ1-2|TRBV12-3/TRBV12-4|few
TGTGCCAGCAGTACTGGACCCTGGGGCTACACCTTC
CASSTGPWGYTF
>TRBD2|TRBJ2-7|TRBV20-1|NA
TGCAGTGCTAGGGCTAGCGGACACGTCTACGAGCAGTACTTC
CSARASGHVYEQYF